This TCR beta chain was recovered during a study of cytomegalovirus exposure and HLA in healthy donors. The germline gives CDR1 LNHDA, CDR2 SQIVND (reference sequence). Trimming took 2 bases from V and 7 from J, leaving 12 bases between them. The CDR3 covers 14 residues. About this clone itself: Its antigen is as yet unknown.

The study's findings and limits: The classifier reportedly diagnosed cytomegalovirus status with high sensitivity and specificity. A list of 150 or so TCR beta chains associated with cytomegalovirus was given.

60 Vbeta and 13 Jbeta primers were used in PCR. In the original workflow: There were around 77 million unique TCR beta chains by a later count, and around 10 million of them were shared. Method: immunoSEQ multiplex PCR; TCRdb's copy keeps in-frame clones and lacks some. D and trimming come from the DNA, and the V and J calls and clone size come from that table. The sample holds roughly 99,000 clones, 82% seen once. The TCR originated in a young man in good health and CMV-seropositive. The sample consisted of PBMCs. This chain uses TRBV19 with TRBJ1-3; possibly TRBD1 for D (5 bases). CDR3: CASSIYGQGNTIYF. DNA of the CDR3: TGTGCCAGTAGTATATATGGACAAGGCAACACCATATATTTT.